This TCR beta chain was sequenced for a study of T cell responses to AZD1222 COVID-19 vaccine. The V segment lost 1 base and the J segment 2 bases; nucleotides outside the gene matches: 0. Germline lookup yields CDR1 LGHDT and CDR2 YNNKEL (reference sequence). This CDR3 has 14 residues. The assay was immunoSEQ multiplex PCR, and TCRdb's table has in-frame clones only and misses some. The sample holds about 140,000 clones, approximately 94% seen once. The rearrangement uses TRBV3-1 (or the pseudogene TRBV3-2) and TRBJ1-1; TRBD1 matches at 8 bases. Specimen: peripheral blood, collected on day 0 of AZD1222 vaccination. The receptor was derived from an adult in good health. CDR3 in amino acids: CASSQAGGNTEAFF. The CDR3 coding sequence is TGTGCCAGCAGCCAAGCAGGGGGCAACACTGAAGCTTTCTTT.